This T cell receptor (beta chain) comes out of a study of T cell repertoires in cytomegalovirus infection (dated by TCRdb to the late 2010s). Background on the whole study: Donor HLA type was relevant to the analysis, as public TCR beta signatures indicated carriage of CMV infection together with the matching HLA type.

Beyond this particular receptor, the publication reports: In both this cohort and an independent roughly 350-donor cohort, the cumulative frequency of public TCR beta family members distinguished carriers of CMV infection plus the relevant HLA type. The ex vivo response was dominated by HLA-C-restricted CMV-specific TCR beta clonotypes, which also provided the single most frequent clonotype in two of eight donors.

This clonotype was seen many times. Which antigen it targets is not known. The input lacks base qualities; no much larger clone sits a single base away. Sequenced on an Illumina HiSeq 1500. The public reads were reprocessed in TCRdb via fastp at Q25 and MiXCR, keeping in-frame beta chains. CDR3 protein duplicates are merged, each entry listing the most common genes and DNA. This sample gives 510,000 or so distinct CDR3 sequences in total; around 27% of them show up just once. The ten largest account for roughly 13% of the sample. Based on the germline V gene (reference sequence), the CDR1 and CDR2 sequences are SGHKS and YYEKEE. From the cysteine up to the phenylalanine, the CDR3 has a length of 15 residues. The CDR3 DNA has 45 bases and is translated from base 1. V trim: 0 bases; J trim: 4 bases; unmatched bases: 2.

The receptor's source is a human donor in good health (CMV status not recorded). Some clones in this sample may be carry-over from other donors' samples. Here the chain combines TRBV5-5 and TRBJ2-7, and 12 junction bases match TRBD2. Source material: PBMCs. The CDR3 loop reads CASSLGLAGEYEQYF. The nucleotides are TGTGCCAGCAGCTTGGGACTAGCGGGAGAATACGAGCAGTACTTC. Joined to the reference TRBV5-5 and TRBJ2-7 proteins, this CDR3 gives the full variable domain: DAGVTQSPTHLIKTRGQQVTLRCSPISGHKSVSWYQQVLGQGPQFIFQYYEKEERGRGNFPDRFSARQFPNYSSELNVNALLLGDSALYLCASSLGLAGEYEQYFGPGTRLTVT.